This TCR beta chain is from a study of blood T cell repertoires in COVID-19. The V segment lost 10 bases and the J segment 1 base; nucleotides outside the gene matches: 19. Germline CDR1 MGHRA, CDR2 YSYEKL. The CDR3 runs to 19 residues. Those enrolled, adults aged roughly 18 to 100 years, came from fewer than 25 US areas. The protocol was immunoSEQ multiplex PCR, while the TCRdb copy is restricted to in-frame clones and leaves out a portion. The sample records approximately 200,000 clones, around nine tenths being singletons. The J gene is TRBJ2-1, the V gene TRBV4-1, with 10 bases identical to TRBD2. The sequenced sample was PBMCs or T cells enriched from blood (not recorded which). The TCR sequence derives from a man under 40 who had recovered from COVID-19. The CDR3 reads CATQAYGASGSGSYNEQFF. CDR3 in DNA: TGCGCCACCCAAGCCTACGGGGCTAGCGGGAGTGGGTCCTACAATGAGCAGTTCTTC.